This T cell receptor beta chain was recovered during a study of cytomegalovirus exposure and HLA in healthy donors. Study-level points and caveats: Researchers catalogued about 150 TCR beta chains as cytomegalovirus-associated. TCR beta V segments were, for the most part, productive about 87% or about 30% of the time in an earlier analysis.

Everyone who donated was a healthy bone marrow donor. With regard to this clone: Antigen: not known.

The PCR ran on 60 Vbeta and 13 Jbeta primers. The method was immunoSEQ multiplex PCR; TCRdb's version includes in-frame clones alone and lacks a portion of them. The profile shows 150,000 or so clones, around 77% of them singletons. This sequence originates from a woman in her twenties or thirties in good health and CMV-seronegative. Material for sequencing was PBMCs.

The CDR3 is CASSIGTGGIYEQYF. CDR3 sequence (DNA): TGTGCCAGTAGTATAGGGACAGGGGGCATCTACGAGCAGTACTTC. The gene calls are TRBV19 and TRBJ2-7; 11 bases map to TRBD1. The CDR3 is 15 amino acids. Trimming at V came to 1 base and at J to 3 bases, leaving 2 bases not matched to a gene. Germline V gives CDR1 LNHDA, CDR2 SQIVND (reference sequence).